This T cell receptor (beta chain) was sequenced in a study of T cell responses to AZD1222 COVID-19 vaccine. Germline-derived CDR1 and CDR2 are SGHDN and FVKESK. The CDR3 is made up of 16 amino acids. Trimming pared 4 bases from V and 3 bases from J, leaving 17 bases between. Sequenced by immunoSEQ multiplex PCR; TCRdb stores in-frame clones only, minus some. The sample holds about 130,000 clones; about 91% are singletons and the top ten take approximately 2.1%. This clonotype was obtained from an adult in good health. V and J are TRBV14 and TRBJ2-3, with D tentatively TRBD1 (6 bases). Here the sequenced sample was peripheral blood, taken on day 0 of AZD1222 vaccination. The CDR3 DNA sequence: TGTGCCAGCAGCCCCTCAGGGGCCATCCGGACAGATACGCAGTATTTT. It codes for CASSPSGAIRTDTQYF.